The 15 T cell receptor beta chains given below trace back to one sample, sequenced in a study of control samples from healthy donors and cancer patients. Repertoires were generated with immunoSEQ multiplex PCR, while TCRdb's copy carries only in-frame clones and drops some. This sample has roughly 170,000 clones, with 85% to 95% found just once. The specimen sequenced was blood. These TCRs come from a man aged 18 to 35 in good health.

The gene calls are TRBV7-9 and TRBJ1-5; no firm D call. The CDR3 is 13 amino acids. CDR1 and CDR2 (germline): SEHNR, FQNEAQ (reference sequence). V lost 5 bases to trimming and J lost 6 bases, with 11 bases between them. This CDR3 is CASSLEPGQPQHF. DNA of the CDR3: TGTGCCAGCAGCCTCGAACCTGGTCAGCCCCAGCATTTT.

CDR3 loop: CASSLGGGAYNEQFF. The CDR3 region has the DNA TGTGCCAGCAGTTTGGGCGGGGGGGCCTACAATGAGCAGTTCTTC. The chain uses TRBV28 and TRBJ2-1; TRBD2 aligns across 9 bases. After removal of 3 bases from V and 2 bases from J, the junction contained 2 bases not matched to a gene. This CDR3 spans 15 amino acids. The germline gives CDR1 MDHEN, CDR2 SYDVKM.

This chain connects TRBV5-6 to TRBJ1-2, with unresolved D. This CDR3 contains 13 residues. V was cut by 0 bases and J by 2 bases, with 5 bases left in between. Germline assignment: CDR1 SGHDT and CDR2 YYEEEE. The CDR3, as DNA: TGTGCCAGCAGCTTGGTTCAGAACTATGGCTACACCTTC. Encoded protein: CASSLVQNYGYTF. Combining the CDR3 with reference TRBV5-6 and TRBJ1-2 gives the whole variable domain DAGVTQSPTHLIKTRGQQVTLRCSPKSGHDTVSWYQQALGQGPQFIFQYYEEEERQRGNFPDRFSGHQFPNYSSELNVNALLLGDSALYLCASSLVQNYGYTFGSGTRLTVV.

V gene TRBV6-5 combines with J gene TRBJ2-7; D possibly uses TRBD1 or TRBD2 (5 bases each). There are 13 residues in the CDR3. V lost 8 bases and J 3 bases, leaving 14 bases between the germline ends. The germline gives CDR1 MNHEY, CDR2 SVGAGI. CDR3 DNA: TGTGCCAGCCAGGGAGTAGGGAGCTACGAGCAGTACTTC. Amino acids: CASQGVGSYEQYF.

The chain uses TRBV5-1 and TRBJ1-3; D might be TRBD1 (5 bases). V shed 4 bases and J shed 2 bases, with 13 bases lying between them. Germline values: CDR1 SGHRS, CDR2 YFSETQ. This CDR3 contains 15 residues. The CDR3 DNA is TGCGCCAGCAGCCGAGGTCAGGGTACTGGAAACACCATATATTTT. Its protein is CASSRGQGTGNTIYF.

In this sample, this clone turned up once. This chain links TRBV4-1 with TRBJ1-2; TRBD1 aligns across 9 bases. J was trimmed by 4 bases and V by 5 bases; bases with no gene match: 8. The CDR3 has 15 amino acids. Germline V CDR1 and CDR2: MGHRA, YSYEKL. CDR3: CASSSQQGAFYGYTF. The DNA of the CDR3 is TGCGCCAGCAGCTCCCAACAGGGGGCCTTCTATGGCTACACCTTC.

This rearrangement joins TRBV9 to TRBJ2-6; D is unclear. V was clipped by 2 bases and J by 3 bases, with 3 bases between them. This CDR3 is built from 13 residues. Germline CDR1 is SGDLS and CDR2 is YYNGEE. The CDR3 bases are TGTGCCAGCAGCGTGGGTGGGGCCAACGTCCTGACTTTC. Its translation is CASSVGGANVLTF.

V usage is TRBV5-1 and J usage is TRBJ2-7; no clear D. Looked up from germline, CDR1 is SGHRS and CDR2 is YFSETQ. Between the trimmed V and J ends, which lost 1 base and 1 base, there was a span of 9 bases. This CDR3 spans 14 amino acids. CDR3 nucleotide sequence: TGCGCCAGCAGCTTGATCACAGATTCCTACGAGCAGTACTTC. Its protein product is CASSLITDSYEQYF.

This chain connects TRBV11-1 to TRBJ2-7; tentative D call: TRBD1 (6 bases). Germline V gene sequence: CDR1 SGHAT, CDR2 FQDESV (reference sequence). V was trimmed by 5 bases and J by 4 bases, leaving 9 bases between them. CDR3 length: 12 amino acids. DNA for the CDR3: TGTGCCAGCAGCCACAGGGAATACGAGCAGTACTTC. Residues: CASSHREYEQYF.

The DNA for the CDR3 is TGCGCCAGCAGCGACCCGGGACAACAGGATGAGCAGTTCTTC. This translates into CASSDPGQQDEQFF. The rearrangement joins TRBV5-1 to TRBJ2-1; TRBD1 might be the D (6 bases). CDR3 size: 14 residues. V gave up 4 bases and J gave up 8 bases, with 16 bases separating them. CDR1 is SGHRS and CDR2 is YFSETQ in the germline V gene.

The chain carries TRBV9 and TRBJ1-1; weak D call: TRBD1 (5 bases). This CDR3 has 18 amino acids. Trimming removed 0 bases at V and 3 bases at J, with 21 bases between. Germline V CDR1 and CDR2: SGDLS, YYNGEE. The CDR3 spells CASSVAGTAMPGHTEAFF. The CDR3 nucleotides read TGTGCCAGCAGCGTAGCGGGAACAGCTATGCCAGGGCACACTGAAGCTTTCTTT.

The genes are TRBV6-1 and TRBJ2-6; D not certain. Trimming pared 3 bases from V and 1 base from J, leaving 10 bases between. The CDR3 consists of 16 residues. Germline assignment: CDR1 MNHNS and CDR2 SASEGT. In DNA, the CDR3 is TGTGCCAGCAGTGACGTCCTCGGATCTGGGGCCAACGTCCTGACTTTC. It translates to CASSDVLGSGANVLTF.

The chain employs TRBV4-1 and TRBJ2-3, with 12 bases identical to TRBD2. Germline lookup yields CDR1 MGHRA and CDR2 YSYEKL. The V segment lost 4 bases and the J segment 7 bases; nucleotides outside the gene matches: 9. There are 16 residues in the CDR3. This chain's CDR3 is CASSRTTSGGQNTQYF. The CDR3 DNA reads TGCGCCAGCAGCCGAACTACTAGCGGGGGGCAAAATACGCAGTATTTT.

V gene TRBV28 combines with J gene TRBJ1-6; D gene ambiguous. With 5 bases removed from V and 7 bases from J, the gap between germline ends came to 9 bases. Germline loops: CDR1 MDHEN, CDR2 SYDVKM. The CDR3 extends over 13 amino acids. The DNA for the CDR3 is TGTGCCAGCAGTCTATTTCGAAATTCACCCCTCCACTTT. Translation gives CASSLFRNSPLHF.

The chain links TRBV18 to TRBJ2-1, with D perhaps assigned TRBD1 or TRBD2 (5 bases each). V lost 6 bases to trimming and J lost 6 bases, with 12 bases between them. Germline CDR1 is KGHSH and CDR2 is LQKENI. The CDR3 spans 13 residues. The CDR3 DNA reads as TGTGCCAGCTCGCCGTCCGGGGCCAATGAGCAGTTCTTC. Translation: CASSPSGANEQFF. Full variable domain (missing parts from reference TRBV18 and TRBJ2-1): NAGVMQNPRHLVRRRGQEARLRCSPMKGHSHVYWYRQLPEEGLKFMVYLQKENIIDESGMPKERFSAEFPKEGPSILRIQQVVRGDSAAYFCASSPSGANEQFFGPGTRLTVL.